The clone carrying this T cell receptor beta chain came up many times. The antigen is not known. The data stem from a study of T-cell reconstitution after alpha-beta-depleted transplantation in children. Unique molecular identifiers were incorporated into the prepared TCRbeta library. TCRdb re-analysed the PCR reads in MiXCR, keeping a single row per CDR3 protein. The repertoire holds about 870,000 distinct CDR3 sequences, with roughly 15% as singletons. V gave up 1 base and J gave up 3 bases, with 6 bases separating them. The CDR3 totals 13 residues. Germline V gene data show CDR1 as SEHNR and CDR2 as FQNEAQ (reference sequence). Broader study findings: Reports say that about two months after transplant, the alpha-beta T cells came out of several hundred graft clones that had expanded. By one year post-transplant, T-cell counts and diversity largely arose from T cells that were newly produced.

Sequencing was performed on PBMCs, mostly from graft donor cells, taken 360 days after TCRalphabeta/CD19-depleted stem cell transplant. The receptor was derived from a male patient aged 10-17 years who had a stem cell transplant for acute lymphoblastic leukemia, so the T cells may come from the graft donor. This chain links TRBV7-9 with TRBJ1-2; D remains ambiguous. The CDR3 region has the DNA TGTGCCAGCAGCTTAGTTCAGGACTATGGCTACACCTTC. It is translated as CASSLVQDYGYTF.